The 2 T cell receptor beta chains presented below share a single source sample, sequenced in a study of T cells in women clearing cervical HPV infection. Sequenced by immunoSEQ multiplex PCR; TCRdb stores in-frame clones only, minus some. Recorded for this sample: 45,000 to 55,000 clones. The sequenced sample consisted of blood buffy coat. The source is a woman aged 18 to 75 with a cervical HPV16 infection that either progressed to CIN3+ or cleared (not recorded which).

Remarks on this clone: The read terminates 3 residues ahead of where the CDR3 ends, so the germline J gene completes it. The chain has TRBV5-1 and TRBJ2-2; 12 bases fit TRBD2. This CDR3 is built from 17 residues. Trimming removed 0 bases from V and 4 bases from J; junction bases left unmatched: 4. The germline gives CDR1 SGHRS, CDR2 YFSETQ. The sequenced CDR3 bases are TGCGCCAGCAGCTTGGCCCTAGCGGGGGGGCGCACCGGGGAG. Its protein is CASSLALAGGRTGE. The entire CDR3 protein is CASSLALAGGRTGELFF.

The CDR3 DNA, read in part, is TGTGCCAGCGTTCCAGGGAGGGCAGGCCTTTCCGAG. This gives the protein CASVPGRAGLSE. The entire CDR3 protein reads CASVPGRAGLSEQYF. This chain links TRBV2 with TRBJ2-7; 7 positions match TRBD2. The missing CDR3 end, 3 residues past where the read stops, is filled in from the germline J gene. The ends lost 8 bases at V and 6 bases at J; junction bases unmatched: 16. CDR1 SNHLY and CDR2 FYNNEI come from the germline V gene. The CDR3 sequence is 15 residues long.